Listed below are T cell receptor beta chains from one sample, sequenced in a study of T cell responses to AZD1222 COVID-19 vaccine. The method was immunoSEQ multiplex PCR; TCRdb's version includes in-frame clones alone and lacks a portion of them. The table includes roughly 110,000 clones, about 89% detected once. The material sequenced was peripheral blood, taken 28 days after the second AZD1222 dose. These receptors originate from an adult who received the AZD1222 COVID-19 vaccine. Each CDR3 is given with its conserved first and last residue. A D gene is named only where the DNA matches it firmly. The size of a clone is reported for some rows only, either as once, few or many, or as a class for expanded clones.

D,J,size,V,DNA,CDR3
TRBD2,TRBJ2-1,-,TRBV5-1,TGCGCCAGCAGCTTGACTAGCGGGAACCCTGAGCAGTTCTTC,CASSLTSGNPEQFF
-,TRBJ1-5,-,TRBV6-6,TGTGCCAGCACCCTCAGTAGGGTAACGGGACAGCCCCAGCATTTT,CASTLSRVTGQPQHF
-,TRBJ2-2,-,TRBV6-4,TGTGCCAGCAGTGACTCGAAGGCTGGCGGGGAGCTGTTTTTT,CASSDSKAGGELFF
-,TRBJ1-2,-,TRBV6-5,TGTGCCAGCAATCCCAGGAGGACGGACCCATATGGCTACACCTTC,CASNPRRTDPYGYTF
TRBD1,TRBJ1-5,-,TRBV6-5,TGTGCCAGCAGTTCCCTTAGACAGGGTTTCAATCAGCCCCAGCATTTT,CASSSLRQGFNQPQHF
-,TRBJ1-1,-,TRBV5-6,TGTGCCAGCAGCCACTTCGGGGTCGGGACTGAAGCTTTCTTT,CASSHFGVGTEAFF
-,TRBJ2-1,-,TRBV30,TGTGCCTGGACCTCGGCAGGGGCGGATGAGCAGTTCTTC,CAWTSAGADEQFF
-,TRBJ2-7,-,TRBV19,TGTGCCAGTAGCGAAAGGGGTCCCTCGCACGAGCAGTACTTC,CASSERGPSHEQYF
TRBD1,TRBJ1-4,-,TRBV15,TGTGCCACCAGCCCGGAAGGACAGGGGGGTGAAAAACTGTTTTTT,CATSPEGQGGEKLFF
TRBD1,TRBJ1-5,few,TRBV30,TGTGCCTGGAGACCGGGACAGCTTTTTGGCAGTAATCAGCCCCAGCATTTT,CAWRPGQLFGSNQPQHF
-,TRBJ1-1,-,TRBV4-1,TGCGCCAGCAGACATGGACAGAACACTGAAGCTTTCTTT,CASRHGQNTEAFF